A single sample gave rise to the 19 T cell receptor beta chains below, sequenced in a study of T cell responses to AZD1222 COVID-19 vaccine. The method was immunoSEQ multiplex PCR; TCRdb's version includes in-frame clones alone and lacks a portion of them. The repertoire has some 100,000 clones, around nine tenths of them found once; the top ten carry 16%. The input for sequencing was peripheral blood, taken on day 0 of AZD1222 vaccination. The receptors derive from an adult in good health.

The rearrangement joins TRBV11-2 to TRBJ1-4; D remains ambiguous. Looked up from germline, CDR1 is SGHAT and CDR2 is FQNNGV. The CDR3 length is 18 residues. The V end lost 1 base, the J end lost 0 bases, and 15 bases lay between the germline ends. This CDR3 is CASSLGGFTAATNEKLFF. The DNA of the CDR3 is TGTGCCAGCAGCTTAGGGGGATTTACTGCTGCAACTAATGAAAAACTGTTTTTT.

The chain combines TRBV7-9 with TRBJ1-3; the D is unclear. V lost 2 bases, J lost 2 bases, and 10 bases lay in between. This CDR3 is 15 amino acids long. Germline V gene data show CDR1 as SEHNR and CDR2 as FQNEAQ (reference sequence). The CDR3 reads CASSLQTGPGNTIYF. CDR3 bases: TGTGCCAGCAGCTTACAGACGGGCCCTGGAAACACCATATATTTT.

This clone has just one count. This chain links TRBV13 with TRBJ2-5, with 10 bases identical to TRBD1. This CDR3 contains 15 residues. CDR1 is PRHDT, CDR2 FYEKMQ, per germline (reference sequence). The trim removed 3 bases at V and 5 bases at J, leaving 6 bases unmatched. As DNA, the CDR3 is TGTGCCAGCAGCTTCTACGACAGGGGGCGGGAGACCCAGTACTTC. It is translated as CASSFYDRGRETQYF.

The J gene is TRBJ1-2, the V gene TRBV10-2; tentative D call: TRBD1 (5 bases). Looked up from germline, CDR1 is WSHSY and CDR2 is SAAADI. The CDR3 runs to 12 residues. The V and J ends lost 7 bases and 2 bases respectively, with 8 bases between them. In DNA form, the CDR3 reads TGCGCCAGCAAGACAGAGAACTATGGCTACACCTTC. Translating gives CASKTENYGYTF.

This clone is a singleton in its sample. The genes are TRBV5-1 and TRBJ2-3, with 11 bases matching TRBD1. This CDR3 is 16 amino acids long. The germline gives CDR1 SGHRS, CDR2 YFSETQ. The V and J ends lost 0 bases and 10 bases, in that order; junction bases with no gene match: 10. CDR3 loop: CASSLVGGQGARAQYF. The CDR3 DNA sequence: TGCGCCAGCAGCTTGGTTGGAGGACAGGGGGCCCGCGCGCAGTATTTT.

The chain recombines TRBV6-6 with TRBJ1-2; D is ambiguous. This CDR3 region has 12 residues. The germline gives CDR1 MNHNY, CDR2 SVGAGI (reference sequence). Trimming left V 2 bases short and J 4 bases short, with 5 bases between. The CDR3 reads CASSYVIYGYTF. CDR3 nucleotide sequence: TGTGCCAGCAGTTACGTCATCTATGGCTACACCTTC.

The chain is built from TRBV14 and TRBJ1-3; D is possibly TRBD1 (5 bases). The germline V gene has CDR1 SGHDN and CDR2 FVKESK. The CDR3 sequence is 14 residues long. V was cut by 5 bases and J by 0 bases, with 8 bases left in between. CDR3 sequence (DNA): TGTGCCAGCAGCTGGGGCTCCTCTGGAAACACCATATATTTT. This sequence encodes CASSWGSSGNTIYF.

This chain joins TRBV11-2 and TRBJ2-4, with 7 nucleotides matching TRBD1. CDR1 and CDR2 from the germline V gene are SGHAT and FQNNGV. The CDR3 spans 17 residues. The ends lost 3 bases at V and 0 bases at J; junction bases unmatched: 8. This CDR3 is CASSFGQGQLAKNIQYF. The CDR3 DNA reads TGTGCCAGCAGCTTCGGGCAGGGACAGTTAGCCAAAAACATTCAGTACTTC. The entire variable domain, with the rest obtained from reference TRBV11-2 and TRBJ2-4, is as follows: EAGVAQSPRYKIIEKRQSVAFWCNPISGHATLYWYQQILGQGPKLLIQFQNNGVVDDSQLPKDRFSAERLKGVDSTLKIQPAKLEDSAVYLCASSFGQGQLAKNIQYFGAGTRLSVL.

This chain uses TRBV5-1 with TRBJ1-4, with 7 bases matching TRBD1. With V trimmed by 4 bases and J by 8 bases, 11 bases remained unmatched. CDR1 SGHRS and CDR2 YFSETQ come from the germline V gene. This CDR3 spans 15 amino acids. CDR3 loop: CASSRSGGGEEKLFF. In nucleotides, the CDR3 is TGCGCCAGCAGCCGGTCGGGAGGGGGCGAGGAAAAACTGTTTTTT.

CDR3 in amino acids: CASSLASSAGSEQFF. CDR3 coding DNA: TGTGCCAGCAGCTTAGCCTCAAGTGCCGGGAGTGAGCAGTTCTTC. This chain connects TRBV7-8 to TRBJ2-1; possibly TRBD2 for D (6 bases). This CDR3 is 15 amino acids long. The germline V gene has CDR1 SGHVS and CDR2 FQNEAQ. V was shortened by 0 bases and J by 9 bases, with 15 bases between the two germline ends.

V and J are TRBV12-3 or TRBV12-4 and TRBJ1-1; D gene uncertain. The CDR3 totals 13 residues. Between the trimmed V and J ends, which lost 8 bases and 2 bases, there was a span of 12 bases. DNA of the CDR3: TGTGCCAGCTGCAGCGGGGTCAACACTGAAGCTTTCTTT. This translates into CASCSGVNTEAFF.

The chain recombines TRBV7-2 with TRBJ1-1, with D possibly being TRBD1 (6 bases). V lost 4 bases and J 1 base, leaving 16 bases between the germline ends. The CDR3 is 16 residues long. In germline, CDR1 is SGHTA, CDR2 FQGNSA. The CDR3 loop is CASSSTGRRENTEAFF. In DNA form, the CDR3 reads TGTGCCAGCAGCTCCACAGGGAGGCGGGAGAACACTGAAGCTTTCTTT.

V and J are TRBV5-1 and TRBJ2-2; a weak D match, TRBD1 (5 bases). This CDR3 region has 17 residues. Germline V lookup: CDR1 SGHRS, CDR2 YFSETQ. V lost 3 bases, J lost 4 bases, and 19 bases lay in between. As DNA, the CDR3 is TGCGCCAGCAGCTCAGCACCAGGCAGGGTGGGCACCGGGGAGCTGTTTTTT. It yields the protein CASSSAPGRVGTGELFF.

This chain links TRBV19 with TRBJ1-5; 7 bases map to TRBD1. The CDR3 is 15 amino acids. From germline, CDR1 is LNHDA and CDR2 SQIVND (reference sequence). Trimming at V came to 6 bases and at J to 1 base, leaving 6 bases not matched to a gene. The CDR3 loop reads CASRAGTESNQPQHF. CDR3 DNA: TGTGCCAGTAGGGCCGGGACAGAGAGCAATCAGCCCCAGCATTTT.

The chain carries TRBV7-7 and TRBJ2-1, with a tentative D call TRBD2 (6 bases). The germline CDR1 and CDR2 sequences are SSHAT and FNYEAQ (reference sequence). CDR3 length equals 15 residues. Trimming stripped 4 bases from V and 1 base from J, with 11 bases between. CDR3 DNA sequence: TGTGCCAGCAGCTATCTAGCGACGTCCTACAATGAGCAGTTCTTC. Its translation: CASSYLATSYNEQFF.

The chain recombines TRBV24-1 with TRBJ2-1; D unclear. Germline CDR1 KGHDR, CDR2 SFDVKD. CDR3 length equals 15 residues. V was clipped by 1 base and J by 7 bases, with 13 bases between them. Written as DNA, the CDR3 is TGTGCCACCAGTGATTTAGGACCGGGTGGGAATGAGCAGTTCTTC. Protein: CATSDLGPGGNEQFF.

The chain links TRBV4-2 to TRBJ1-2, with D perhaps matching TRBD1 (5 bases). The CDR3 contains 17 residues. V lost 4 bases and J 4 bases, leaving 22 bases between the germline ends. Per germline, CDR1 LGHNA and CDR2 YNFKEQ. The CDR3, as DNA: TGTGCCAGCAGCCCCCAATCAAGTCGGGGGGACGCCTATGGCTACACCTTC. Translation gives CASSPQSSRGDAYGYTF.

The chain joins TRBV7-9 to TRBJ2-6, with D possibly called TRBD1 or TRBD2 (5 bases each). The CDR3 is made up of 16 amino acids. V dropped 5 bases and J dropped 2 bases, with 13 bases sitting between them. Germline loops: CDR1 SEHNR, CDR2 FQNEAQ (reference sequence). The CDR3: CASSRGYGTGANVLTF. In nucleotides, the CDR3 is TGTGCCAGCAGCCGGGGCTACGGGACTGGGGCCAACGTCCTGACTTTC.

The chain carries TRBV5-1 and TRBJ2-7, with TRBD2 matching 12 bases. The CDR3 covers 16 residues. CDR1 and CDR2 from the germline V gene are SGHRS and YFSETQ. The ends lost 0 bases at V and 5 bases at J; junction bases unmatched: 6. This CDR3 reads CASSLGLAGDLHEQYF. The CDR3 DNA sequence: TGCGCCAGCAGCTTGGGACTAGCGGGAGATCTCCACGAGCAGTACTTC.